This T cell receptor (beta chain) was sequenced in a study of shared clonotypes between healthy human individuals. In the study overall: The study enrolled a couple of women and a few men aged 18 to 49. For every donor, three CD4 naive, three CD4 memory, two CD8 naive and one CD8 memory plates were used.

V lost 5 bases and J 6 bases, leaving 14 bases between the germline ends. The CDR3 spans 13 residues. Germline CDR1 reads MGHRA; CDR2 reads YSYEKL. Whole-study results and caveats: Sharing across several donors was seen in around 5% of naive CD4 clonotypes.

Comment on this clone: Its specificity is not known.

The deep-level immunoSEQ assay was used. The method was immunoSEQ multiplex PCR; TCRdb's version includes in-frame clones alone and lacks a portion of them. The table shows roughly 1 million clones, with around 82% occurring only once. Sequencing was done on a sample of memory CD4+ T cells from PBMCs. Subset in this sample: CD45RA-negative fraction. This clonotype was sampled from a man between 18 and 29 years old in good health. Some clones in this sample may be carry-over from other donors' samples. V and J are TRBV4-1 and TRBJ2-7; possibly TRBD1 for D (5 bases). The CDR3 nucleotides read TGCGCCAGCAGCAGCCAACAGGTCACCGAGCAGTACTTC. It codes for CASSSQQVTEQYF.